A selection of T cell receptor beta chains follows, all from one sample in a study of human T cells and chemical hapten exposure. TCRdb passed the RACE reads through MiXCR, listing each CDR3 protein once. The data hold 110,000 to 150,000 distinct CDR3 sequences, with approximately 12% observed a single time. Source: whole blood, taken in connection with sensitization to the hapten diphenylcyclopropenone (DPC). The receptors stem from a woman in her forties or fifties with alopecia areata. Some clones in this sample may be carry-over from other donors' samples. CDR3s leave out the opening cysteine and the closing phenylalanine or tryptophan.

j_gene,v_gene,CDR3aa
TRBJ2-7,TRBV30,AWSVPAGGFYEQY
TRBJ1-2,TRBV7-3,ASSPTGPRSSYGYT
TRBJ2-1,TRBV6-2/TRBV6-3,ASRTGLAGGREQF
TRBJ1-5,TRBV7-2,ASSLQGHNQPQH
TRBJ1-1,TRBV11-2,ASSRIRTGQAF
TRBJ2-3,TRBV11-2,ASSRERAYTDTQY
TRBJ1-5,TRBV11-2,ASSSGINQPRH
TRBJ2-7,TRBV20-1,SARVPPGLSTYEQY
TRBJ2-1,TRBV24-1,ATSDHSSGRANEQF
TRBJ2-1,TRBV5-4,ASSVDQTSGSHEQF
TRBJ2-5,TRBV9,ASSRQGTVGETQY
TRBJ2-3,TRBV9,ASSVVSDLTDTQY
TRBJ2-6,TRBV20-1,SARGQGGGANVLT
TRBJ2-7,TRBV20-1,SASSNEQY
TRBJ2-2,TRBV7-9,ASSHRVTGELF
TRBJ2-3,TRBV29-1,SGDGGTDTQY
TRBJ2-7,TRBV25-1,ASRSGPPLGNEQY
TRBJ2-7,TRBV20-1,SARSRTSGSYEQY
TRBJ2-3,TRBV20-1,SARGTSGTHTQY
TRBJ2-7,TRBV29-1,SVGLQGAREQY
TRBJ2-3,TRBV29-1,SGGLAGDTQY
TRBJ1-1,TRBV12-5,ASAPYGGTEAF
TRBJ2-5,TRBV10-3,AISESGATQY
TRBJ1-2,TRBV5-1,ASSPGAARYGYT
TRBJ1-1,TRBV7-9,ASSLVGQGKTEAF
TRBJ1-1,TRBV24-1,ATSVGQGTEAF
TRBJ2-5,TRBV20-1,SARALSTKTQY
TRBJ1-6,TRBV20-1,SASLGGRGQSYNSPLH
TRBJ1-4,TRBV3-1,ASSQRTGTTNEKLF
TRBJ1-4,TRBV2,ASSEEWGKLF
TRBJ2-7,TRBV29-1,SVASSYEQY
TRBJ2-4,TRBV27,ASSWTSGGLAKNIQY
TRBJ2-5,TRBV7-6,ASSPGGLAGKETQY
TRBJ2-3,TRBV5-1,ASSLTDSESTDTQY
TRBJ2-7,TRBV7-2,ASSSAYEQY
TRBJ2-2,TRBV7-8,ASSFLVAGELF
TRBJ1-2,TRBV29-1,SVGRPEGYT
TRBJ2-7,TRBV12-3/TRBV12-4,ASSPPPTGGSYEQY
TRBJ2-3,TRBV28,ASKASGTDTQY
TRBJ2-1,TRBV9,ASSVSLGQNEQF
TRBJ1-2,TRBV2,ASSGRNRGLDYT
TRBJ1-3,TRBV5-5,ASSLVVGSGNTIY
TRBJ2-3,TRBV30,AWSRTSGTDTQY
TRBJ1-5,TRBV18,ASSPSARGNQPQH
TRBJ1-3,TRBV5-1,ASSLGMIGNTIY
TRBJ1-2,TRBV5-1,ASSPGQGPYGYT
TRBJ2-2,TRBV18,ASSVLNENTGELF
TRBJ2-1,TRBV11-3,ASSSGTSGSLPGDEQF
TRBJ2-1,TRBV7-9,ASTPLGANTLEQF